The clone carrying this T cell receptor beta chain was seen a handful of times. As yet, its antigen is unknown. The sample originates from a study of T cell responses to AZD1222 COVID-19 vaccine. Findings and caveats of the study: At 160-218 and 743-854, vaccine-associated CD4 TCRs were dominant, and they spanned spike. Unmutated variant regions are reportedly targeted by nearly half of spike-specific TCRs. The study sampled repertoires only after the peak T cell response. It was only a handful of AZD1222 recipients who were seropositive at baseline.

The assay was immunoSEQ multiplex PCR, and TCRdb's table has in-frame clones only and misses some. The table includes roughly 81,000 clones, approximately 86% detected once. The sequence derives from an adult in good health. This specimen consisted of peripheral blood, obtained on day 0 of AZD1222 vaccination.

CDR3 bases: TGTGCCAGCAGTTTATTCGTCGGGTCCTATGGCTACACCTTC. Its protein is CASSLFVGSYGYTF. The V call is TRBV28, the J call TRBJ1-2, with D unclear. Germline values: CDR1 MDHEN, CDR2 SYDVKM. The CDR3 consists of 14 residues. The V and J ends lost 1 base and 4 bases respectively, with 10 bases between them.